This T cell receptor beta chain derives from a study of cytomegalovirus exposure and HLA in healthy donors. Findings of the study overall: Indistinguishable V segments, including TRBV6-2 and TRBV6-3, were excluded. It was confirmed in vitro that a few of the CMV-associated chains were specific for CMV antigens. Common viral pathogens seemed, in a later analysis, to connect with several of the most significant clusters. When a later analysis was performed, an Asian-associated ancestry cluster reportedly had fewer N-insertions than the roughly 730-donor mean.

In the case of this clone: Its antigen is unidentified.

Per the germline V gene, CDR1 is SEHNR and CDR2 is FQNEAQ (reference sequence). The junction had 6 bases not matched to a gene; V was cut back by 4 bases and J by 0 bases. CDR3 length: 17 residues. The study ran its PCR with 60 Vbeta and 13 Jbeta primers. The repertoire was sequenced with immunoSEQ multiplex PCR; TCRdb's copy has only in-frame clones and lacks some. The sample data list approximately 150,000 clones. The receptor's source is a woman aged 18-29 years in good health and CMV-seronegative. The chain employs TRBV7-9 and TRBJ2-7; 13 bases match TRBD2. Sequences were obtained from PBMCs. CDR3 nucleotide sequence: TGTGCCAGCAGCTCAGGGACTAGCGGGACTTACTCCTACGAGCAGTACTTC. Its translation: CASSSGTSGTYSYEQYF.